This T cell receptor beta chain derives from a study of tumor-infiltrating lymphocytes in oesophageal squamous cell carcinoma. The V end lost 2 bases, the J end lost 11 bases, and 22 bases lay between the germline ends. This CDR3 region has 15 residues. Germline V lookup: CDR1 SGHRS, CDR2 YFSETQ. A single record per CDR3 protein comes from TCRdb applying MiXCR to the PCR reads. This sample has about 23,000 distinct CDR3 sequences, with roughly 40% found just once. Turning to this clonotype: A much larger clone sits a single nucleotide away, making a read error possible.

Sequencing used esophageal tumor tissue. This clonotype was sampled from a male donor with esophageal squamous cell carcinoma. The chain has TRBV5-1 and TRBJ2-5; either TRBD1 or TRBD2 may fit D (6 bases each). The CDR3 here is CASSFLGGSYNEQYF. The DNA for the CDR3 is TGCGCCAGCAGCTTTTTGGGGGGCTCCTACAATGAGCAGTACTTC.